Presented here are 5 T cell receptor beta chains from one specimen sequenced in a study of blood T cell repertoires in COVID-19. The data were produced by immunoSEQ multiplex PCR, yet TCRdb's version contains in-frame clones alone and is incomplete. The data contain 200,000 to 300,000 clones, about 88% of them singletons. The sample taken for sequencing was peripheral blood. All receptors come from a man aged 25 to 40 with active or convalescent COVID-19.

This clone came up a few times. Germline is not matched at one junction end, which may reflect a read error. CDR3 nucleotides: TGTGCCAGCAGCCTATCGGGACAGGGTCAGTCCCAGCATTTT. Protein product: CASSLSGQGQSQHF. The rearrangement uses TRBV3-1 (or the pseudogene TRBV3-2) and TRBJ1-5; 9 nucleotides match TRBD1. Per the germline V gene, CDR1 is LGHDT and CDR2 is YNNKEL (reference sequence). This CDR3 has 14 amino acids.

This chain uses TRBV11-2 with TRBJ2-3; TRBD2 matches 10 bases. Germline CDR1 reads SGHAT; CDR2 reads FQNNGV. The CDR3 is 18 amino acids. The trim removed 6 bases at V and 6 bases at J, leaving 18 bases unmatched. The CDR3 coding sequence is TGTGCCAGCAGACTACGCGGCGGGACTAGCGTTCCTTGGGATACGCAGTATTTT. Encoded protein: CASRLRGGTSVPWDTQYF.

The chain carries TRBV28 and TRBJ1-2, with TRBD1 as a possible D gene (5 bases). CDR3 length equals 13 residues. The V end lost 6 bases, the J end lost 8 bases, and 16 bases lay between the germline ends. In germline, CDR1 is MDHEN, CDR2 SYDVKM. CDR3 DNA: TGTGCCAGCAGACTTGACAGTCCCTTAGGCTACACCTTC. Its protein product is CASRLDSPLGYTF.

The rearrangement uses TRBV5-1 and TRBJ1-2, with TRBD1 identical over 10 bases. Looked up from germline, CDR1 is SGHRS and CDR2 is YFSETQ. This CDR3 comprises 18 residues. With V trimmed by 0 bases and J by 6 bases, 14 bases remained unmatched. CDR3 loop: CASSLAGTGDREEHGYTF. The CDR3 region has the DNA TGCGCCAGCAGCTTGGCAGGGACAGGGGACAGAGAGGAACATGGCTACACCTTC.

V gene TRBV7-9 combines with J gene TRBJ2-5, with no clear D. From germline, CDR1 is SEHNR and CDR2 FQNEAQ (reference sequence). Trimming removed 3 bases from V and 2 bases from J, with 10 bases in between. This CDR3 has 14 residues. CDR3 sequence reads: CASSFTLTQETQYF. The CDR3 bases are TGTGCCAGCAGCTTTACCCTAACTCAAGAGACCCAGTACTTC.